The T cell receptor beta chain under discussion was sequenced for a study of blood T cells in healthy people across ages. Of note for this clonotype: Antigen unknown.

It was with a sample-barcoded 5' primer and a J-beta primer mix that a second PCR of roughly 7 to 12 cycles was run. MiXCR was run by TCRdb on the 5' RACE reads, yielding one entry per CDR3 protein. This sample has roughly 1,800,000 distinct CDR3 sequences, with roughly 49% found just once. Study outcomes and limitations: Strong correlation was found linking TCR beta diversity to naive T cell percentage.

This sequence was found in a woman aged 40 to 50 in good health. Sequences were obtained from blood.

The CDR3 protein is CSVVWTAQGVYGYTF. In DNA, the CDR3 is TGCAGCGTCGTATGGACCGCCCAAGGGGTTTATGGCTACACCTTC. The chain recombines TRBV29-1 with TRBJ1-2; tentatively, D is TRBD1 (5 bases). This CDR3 is 15 amino acids long. V lost 6 bases to trimming and J lost 5 bases, with 22 bases between them. Per germline, CDR1 SQVTM and CDR2 ANQGSEA.